Reported below is one TCR beta chain. Primers included in the PCR were 60 Vbeta and 13 Jbeta primers. Method: immunoSEQ multiplex PCR; TCRdb's copy keeps in-frame clones and lacks some. The sample data list about 39,000 clones. Germline lookup yields CDR1 ENHRY and CDR2 SYGVKD. V was clipped by 10 bases and J by 3 bases; unmatched bases: 4. This CDR3 is built from 13 residues. This sample was taken from a study of cytomegalovirus exposure and HLA in healthy donors. The sequence derives from a woman aged 25-40 years in good health and CMV-seropositive. The sample comprised PBMCs. The chain employs TRBV10-3 and TRBJ2-3; 10 bases are a match to TRBD2. The CDR3 DNA reads as TGTGCCACCGGGACTAGCGCTACAGATACGCAGTATTTT. Its translation is CATGTSATDTQYF.